This T cell receptor (beta chain) was profiled in a study of blood T cell repertoires in COVID-19 (dated by TCRdb to the early 2020s). About the full investigation: Samples covering the acute and convalescent phases of COVID-19 were provided by collaborators in the United States, Italy and Spain. The prospective study material was composed of cDNA or gDNA derived from T cells, B-cell-depleted T cells, or PBMCs. The dataset comprised deeply sampled blood TCRbeta repertoires from subjects exposed to, actively infected with, or recovered from COVID-19. The repertoires were released in a freely available public database meant as a resource for research on the immune response to SARS-CoV-2. The samples were drawn from two sources: the first 160 participants of the ongoing ImmuneRACE study, and some 1,300 subjects contributed by 6 global collaborators. Sample metadata almost always included a de-identified subject ID, COVID-19 status, age in years and sex. Where available, HLA class I and class II types were obtained from metadata supplied by the sample provider rather than from assay-based typing.

This clone was seen a single time. What antigen it recognizes has not been identified. Base qualities are not recorded, but no much larger clone differs from it by a single base. One collaborating source in Seattle enrolled patients during active infection and followed them longitudinally through the course of disease. Collaborating institutions collected whole blood in K2EDTA tubes following their own protocols. For TCRbeta analysis, collaborator samples were shipped as frozen whole blood, as isolated PBMCs, or as DNA extracted from either sample type. What the work shows at the level of the full study, not this receptor alone: The amount of clinical and demographic metadata varied by source and participant and was provided uncurated.

Trimming removed 0 bases from V and 3 bases from J, leaving 10 bases between the germline ends. Taken from the germline V gene, the CDR1 and CDR2 loops are SGHRS and YFSETQ. The CDR3, cysteine through phenylalanine, is 15 amino acids long. Just the 45-base CDR3 DNA is kept, in frame starting at base 1. TCRbeta CDR3 regions were amplified from genomic DNA using the immunoSEQ Assay, a bias-controlled multiplex PCR. In the source study's methods: The number of nucleated cells in each sample was estimated by amplification of reference gene primers within the assay. To quantify the absolute abundance of each unique TCRbeta CDR3 rearrangement, sequence reads were collapsed and filtered. For each sample, productive Simpson clonality was calculated as the square root of Simpson's diversity index across productive rearrangements. TCRdb provides this immuneACCESS table in a form limited to in-frame rearrangements. Some clones are lacking; in checked studies, under half of them reflect an unresolved V gene, and why the rest are absent is not known. V, J and clone size were drawn from that table, and D and trimming were deduced from the DNA. Recorded for this sample are tens of thousands of clones; around 74% of them occurred a single time. The top ten clones comprise 3.9% of the sample.

The TCR comes from a man aged 70-80 years with COVID-19, enrolled during active disease. The source material was peripheral blood. The V gene is TRBV5-1 and the J gene is TRBJ2-1, with no D gene named confidently. The CDR3 sequence is CASSLERGIYNEQFF. The DNA sequence is given as TGCGCCAGCAGCTTGGAGCGCGGAATCTACAATGAGCAGTTCTTC.